These 32 T cell receptor beta chains came from one sample sequenced in a study of tumor and adjacent non-tumor tissue in lung cancer. The library came from three nested PCR rounds adapted from ARM-PCR protocols. TCRdb processed the multiplex PCR reads anew with MiXCR; each CDR3 protein has one entry. Of more than 90,000 distinct CDR3 sequences in the sample, around 64% are singletons; the top ten hold about a sixth. This sample's RNA came from whole unsorted tissue. The sample consisted of lung tumor tissue. The receptors originated from a man in his sixties with non-small cell lung cancer.

This clonotype appeared a single time. The chain has TRBV5-1 and TRBJ2-1; no clear D. Germline values: CDR1 SGHRS, CDR2 YFSETQ. CDR3 length equals 15 residues. The V gene lost 0 bases and the J gene lost 3 bases, with 10 bases spanning the gap. In DNA, the CDR3 is TGCGCCAGCAGCTTGGGAGCAGGTTACTACAATGAGCAGTTCTTC. Translating it yields CASSLGAGYYNEQFF.

Concerning this clonotype itself: The CDR3 end shows no conserved phenylalanine or tryptophan, and so a read error is likely. The chain carries TRBV11-1 and TRBJ1-1; TRBD1 might be the D (5 bases). There are 14 residues in the CDR3. Germline CDR1 SGHAT, CDR2 FQDESV (reference sequence). The CDR3: CATVGGTANTEAFY. CDR3 coding DNA: TGTGCCACCGTGGGAGGGACCGCGAACACCGAAGCTTTCTAT.

This clonotype has a single count. A much larger clone differs by one base, so this may be a read error. V and J are TRBV20-1 and TRBJ1-5, with D perhaps TRBD1 (5 bases). With 5 bases removed from V and 3 bases from J, the gap between germline ends came to 11 bases. CDR3 length equals 13 residues. The germline CDR1 and CDR2 sequences are DFQATT and SNEGSKA (reference sequence). Here the CDR3 reads CSASGTANQPQHF. CDR3 in DNA: TGCAGTGCTTCCGGGACCGCCAATCAGCCCCAGCATTTT.

Points on this clonotype: A much larger clone differs from this one at a single base, so this may be a read error. The V gene is TRBV12-3 or TRBV12-4, the J gene TRBJ2-4, with unresolved D. CDR3 size: 13 residues. The CDR3 sequence is CVSLGPRRNIQYF. In DNA form, the CDR3 reads TGTGTCAGTTTAGGGCCAAGGAGAAACATTCAGTACTTC.

V is TRBV6-6 and J is TRBJ1-5; D unclear. V was pared by 10 bases and J by 6 bases, with 28 bases between. From germline, CDR1 is MNHNY and CDR2 SVGAGI (reference sequence). The CDR3 sequence is 17 residues long. The CDR3: CAIRPRVTALGSQPQHF. CDR3 bases: TGTGCCATCAGGCCCCGGGTCACGGCGCTTGGCAGTCAGCCCCAGCATTTT.

This clonotype was seen ten or more times. This chain joins TRBV28 and TRBJ1-1, with D uncertain. Trimming stripped 7 bases from V and 5 bases from J, with 8 bases between. Germline V gene lookup returns CDR1 MDHEN and CDR2 SYDVKM. This CDR3 has 11 amino acids. The CDR3 loop reads CASTLTTEAFF. CDR3 bases: TGTGCCAGCACCCTGACAACTGAAGCTTTCTTT.

For this clonotype: A single base separates this from a much larger clone, so it may be a read error. This rearrangement joins TRBV20-1 to TRBJ2-1, with 10 bases identical to TRBD1. Trimming cost V 8 bases and J 7 bases; bases outside gene matches: 11. CDR1 is DFQATT and CDR2 is SNEGSKA in the germline V gene (reference sequence). The CDR3 consists of 14 residues. The CDR3 DNA follows: TGCAGTACTCAACGGGACAGGGGTTTTAATGAGCAGTTCTTC. It translates to CSTQRDRGFNEQFF.

This clonotype was observed many times. This sequence joins TRBV5-5 and TRBJ2-5; 8 positions agree with TRBD2. CDR3 length: 16 amino acids. V shed 2 bases, J shed 1 base, and the junction held 7 bases outside the gene matches. Germline V gene lookup returns CDR1 SGHKS and CDR2 YYEKEE (reference sequence). The CDR3 sequence is CASSLLAGLLQETQYF. In DNA form, the CDR3 reads TGTGCCAGCAGCTTATTAGCGGGACTCCTCCAAGAGACCCAGTACTTC.

As for this clonotype: The germline gene is not matched at one end of the junction; a read error may be the cause. CDR3 sequence: CASRKGGFNYGYTF. In DNA, the CDR3 is TGTGCCAGCAGAAAGGGGGGTTTCAACTATGGTTACACCTTC. The chain uses TRBV6-6 and TRBJ1-2; perhaps TRBD1 as D (6 bases). The CDR3 contains 14 residues. In germline, CDR1 is MNHNY, CDR2 SVGAGI (reference sequence).

Comment on this clonotype: Germline and junction disagree at one end, which may indicate a read error. The CDR3 DNA follows: TGCACCAGTAGCCAAGATAGGAATTCTGAAGCTTTCTTT. This translates into CTSSQDRNSEAFF. The rearrangement joins TRBV4-1 to TRBJ1-1; the D is unclear. This CDR3 is 13 amino acids long. From germline, CDR1 is MGHRA and CDR2 YSYEKL.

Worth noting for this clonotype: One end of the junction does not line up with germline, which may come from a read error. The chain has TRBV20-1 and TRBJ2-1; D is undetermined. The germline V gene encodes CDR1 DFQATT and CDR2 SNEGSKA (reference sequence). The CDR3 is 11 amino acids. The CDR3 reads CSARVGVEQSF. In nucleotides, the CDR3 is TGCAGTGCTAGAGTTGGGGTAGAGCAGTCCTTC.

A single count supports this clonotype. An end of the junction differs from the germline gene, which may be a read error. V is TRBV6-6 and J is TRBJ2-7, with TRBD1 matching 7 bases. This CDR3 contains 14 residues. The V gene's germline CDR1 is MNHNY and CDR2 SVGAGI (reference sequence). Here the CDR3 reads CACSSNRGSYEQYF. In DNA, the CDR3 is TGTGCCTGCAGTTCCAACAGGGGATCCTACGAGCAGTACTTC.

For this clonotype: Being one base from a much bigger clone, this may be a read error. The J gene is TRBJ2-3, the V gene TRBV5-1, with D possibly TRBD1 on 5 matching bases. Germline values: CDR1 SGHRS, CDR2 YFSETQ. V was pared by 2 bases and J by 4 bases, with 11 bases between. The CDR3 consists of 14 residues. The DNA for the CDR3 is TGCGCCAGCAGCTTTAACAGGCGAGCAGATACGCAGTATTTT. Protein: CASSFNRRADTQYF.

With regard to this clonotype: This CDR3 fails to terminate in the conserved phenylalanine or tryptophan, so it likely reflects a read error. This CDR3 is CAISHRQGGDGYTI. For the CDR3, the DNA is TGCGCCATCAGCCACCGACAGGGTGGCGATGGCTACACCATC. The chain combines TRBV4-1 with TRBJ1-2; 7 bases are a match to TRBD1. The germline CDR1 and CDR2 sequences are MGHRA and YSYEKL. CDR3 length: 14 amino acids.

Points on this clonotype: A much larger clone is a single base away; this may be a read error. The chain carries TRBV28 and TRBJ1-4; 10 bases are a match to TRBD1. CDR1 MDHEN and CDR2 SYDVKM come from the germline V gene. The CDR3 spans 15 residues. CDR3 region: CVSSRTDRGYEKLFF. CDR3 nucleotide sequence: TGTGTCAGCAGCCGAACGGACAGGGGGTATGAAAAACTGTTTTTT.

This clonotype was detected ten times or more. The rearrangement joins TRBV6-1 to TRBJ2-7; 12 positions match TRBD2. After removal of 2 bases from V and 12 bases from J, the junction contained 8 bases not matched to a gene. The CDR3 sequence is 14 residues long. Germline V gene data show CDR1 as MNHNS and CDR2 as SASEGT. The CDR3 reads CASSESLAGGSLYF. The CDR3 nucleotides are TGTGCCAGCAGTGAATCGCTAGCGGGAGGGTCTCTGTACTTC.

As for this clonotype: This clone may be a read error of a much larger clone one base away. The chain couples TRBV7-9 to TRBJ1-1; no reliable D call. CDR1 SEHNR and CDR2 FQNEAQ come from the germline V gene (reference sequence). The CDR3 runs to 14 residues. The V and J ends lost 5 bases and 1 base respectively, with 11 bases between them. The DNA of the CDR3 is TGTGCCAGCAGCCAAAGACCTACGAACACTGAAGCTTTCTTT. Its protein product is CASSQRPTNTEAFF.

In the case of this clonotype: At one end the junction does not follow the germline gene, possibly because of a read error. The chain carries TRBV6-1 and TRBJ1-5; a weak D match, TRBD1 (6 bases). The V gene's germline CDR1 is MNHNS and CDR2 SASEGT. The CDR3 length is 13 residues. The CDR3 bases are TGTACCAGCAGTGAAGCTAAGGGGGTTCCCCAGAATTTT. Translation gives CTSSEAKGVPQNF.

This clonotype was seen ten or more times. The rearrangement joins TRBV14 to TRBJ2-1; 8 bases map to TRBD1. V lost 1 base and J lost 9; bases outside the gene matches: 5. The germline gives CDR1 SGHDN, CDR2 FVKESK. This CDR3 comprises 14 residues. Here the CDR3 reads CASSQATGGGEQFF. The DNA for the CDR3 is TGTGCCAGCAGCCAAGCCACAGGGGGAGGTGAGCAGTTCTTC.

Concerning this clonotype itself: Given a much more abundant clone one base away, this may be a read error. The rearrangement links TRBV11-2 to TRBJ2-3; tentatively, D is TRBD1 (5 bases). Germline V gene lookup returns CDR1 SGHAT and CDR2 FQNNGV. The length of the CDR3 is 12 residues. CDR3 sequence: CPSSPGTGTQYF. The CDR3 DNA reads TGTCCCAGCAGCCCCGGCACAGGTACGCAGTATTTT. Full variable domain (remainder filled in from reference TRBV11-2 and TRBJ2-3): EAGVAQSPRYKIIEKRQSVAFWCNPISGHATLYWYQQILGQGPKLLIQFQNNGVVDDSQLPKDRFSAERLKGVDSTLKIQPAKLEDSAVYLCPSSPGTGTQYFGPGTRLTVL.

This sequence joins TRBV29-1 and TRBJ2-7; D is uncertain. This CDR3 has 13 amino acids. Trimming cost V 3 bases and J 0 bases, with 9 bases left between them. CDR1 is SQVTM and CDR2 is ANQGSEA in the germline V gene. The CDR3 DNA reads as TGCAGCGTTGATGGCGTCAGCTCCTACGAGCAGTACTTC. Translated: CSVDGVSSYEQYF.

The sample holds a few counts of this clonotype. This chain's CDR3 is CASSQRALLAQGKSTDTQYF. The CDR3 nucleotides read TGCGCCAGCAGTCAGAGGGCCCTTCTTGCACAGGGTAAAAGCACAGATACGCAGTATTTT. The J gene is TRBJ2-3, the V gene TRBV23-1; D might be TRBD1 (6 bases). TRBV23-1 is an ORF, with its function uncertain. V was cut by 3 bases and J by 0 bases, with 25 bases left in between. The CDR3 has 20 amino acids.

This clonotype has at least ten counts. The chain couples TRBV29-1 to TRBJ1-2; D call uncertain. The germline CDR1 and CDR2 sequences are SQVTM and ANQGSEA. CDR3 length: 11 amino acids. V was pared by 1 base and J by 8 bases, with 8 bases between. The DNA of the CDR3 is TGCAGCGTTGAAGGATCCAAGGGCTACACCTTC. Translated, it gives CSVEGSKGYTF.

This clonotype was seen a single time. The conserved phenylalanine or tryptophan is not found at the CDR3 terminus, so this likely reflects a read error. The DNA is left out, because the CDR3 cannot be placed on it with certainty; the CDR3 is given as TCRdb lists it. The CDR3: CASSYSRAYEKYL. The chain is built from TRBV6-7 and TRBJ2-7. TRBV6-7 falls under the ORF class, with uncertain function. Counting both end residues, the CDR3 totals 13 amino acids.

The chain links TRBV11-1 to TRBJ2-1; D is ambiguous. Germline CDR1 is SGHAT and CDR2 is FQDESV (reference sequence). This CDR3 region has 14 residues. CDR3 in amino acids: CTSSLVSSYNEQFF. The CDR3 nucleotides read TGTACGAGCAGCTTAGTGTCTTCCTACAATGAGCAGTTCTTC. Using reference TRBV11-1 and TRBJ2-1 for the parts outside the CDR3, the full variable domain is EAEVAQSPRYKITEKSQAVAFWCDPISGHATLYWYRQILGQGPELLVQFQDESVVDDSQLPKDRFSAERLKGVDSTLKIQPAELGDSAMYLCTSSLVSSYNEQFFGPGTRLTVL.

With respect to this clonotype: Mismatch with germline at one junction end may stem from a read error. CDR3 DNA sequence: TGTGGCAGCAGCCCGGACATGAACTATGGCTACACCTTC. This sequence encodes CGSSPDMNYGYTF. The chain links TRBV11-2 to TRBJ1-2; tentative D call: TRBD1 (5 bases). Germline CDR1 reads SGHAT; CDR2 reads FQNNGV. The CDR3 has 13 residues.

This clonotype was observed many times. The chain couples TRBV6-2 or TRBV6-3 to TRBJ2-2; perhaps TRBD2 as D (6 bases). Germline V gene data show CDR1 as MNHEY and CDR2 as SVGEGT. V lost 0 bases to trimming and J lost 2 bases, with 10 bases between them. The CDR3 is 16 amino acids. CDR3 sequence reads: CASSYSASANTGELFF. CDR3 nucleotides: TGTGCCAGCAGTTACTCGGCTAGCGCTAACACCGGGGAGCTGTTTTTT.

A word on this clonotype: Being one base from a much bigger clone, this may be a read error. The chain combines TRBV6-1 with TRBJ1-6; 11 nucleotides align to TRBD1. The V gene's germline CDR1 is MNHNS and CDR2 SASEGT. CDR3 length: 18 amino acids. Trimming removed 6 bases from V and 7 bases from J; junction bases left unmatched: 14. CDR3 DNA: TGTGCCAGCAGAAGAATGAGGACAGGGGGCTACGGAAATTCACCCCTCCACTTT. The encoded protein is CASRRMRTGGYGNSPLHF.

The chain employs TRBV12-3 or TRBV12-4 and TRBJ1-6; no clear D. The germline V and J ends were trimmed by 5 bases and 16 bases, with 21 bases remaining between them. CDR3 length: 14 amino acids. The CDR3 DNA follows: TGTGCCAGCAGTGATACTAGCTCCTATAATCCACTCCACTTT. Translation gives CASSDTSSYNPLHF.

The chain links TRBV20-1 to TRBJ2-5, with a weak D call TRBD1 (6 bases). Trimming took off 6 bases at V and 4 bases at J, with 15 bases between the two ends. The CDR3 extends over 13 amino acids. Germline assignment: CDR1 DFQATT and CDR2 SNEGSKA (reference sequence). Here the CDR3 reads CSAGEQGAETQYF. In nucleotides, the CDR3 is TGCAGTGCCGGCGAACAGGGAGCAGAGACCCAGTACTTC.

This clonotype was found once. One junction end does not reproduce the germline sequence, and a read error may be involved. The chain links TRBV6-1 to TRBJ2-1; 9 bases fit TRBD2. From germline, CDR1 is MNHNS and CDR2 SASEGT. The CDR3 runs to 16 residues. The CDR3 region is CASCERMTSGYNEQFF. The DNA of the CDR3 is TGTGCCAGCTGTGAACGTATGACTAGCGGATATAATGAGCAGTTCTTC.

This clonotype was seen just once. A read error may produce the germline difference seen at one junction end. The chain has TRBV15 and TRBJ2-2; no definite D call. The germline V gene encodes CDR1 LNHNV and CDR2 YYDKDF (reference sequence). CDR3 length: 16 residues. CDR3 loop: CAISRRRLAVSGELFF. In nucleotides, the CDR3 is TGTGCCATCAGCAGAAGGCGGTTGGCAGTTAGCGGGGAGCTGTTTTTT. Based on the CDR3 plus reference TRBV15 and TRBJ2-2, the full variable domain is DAMVIQNPRYQVTQFGKPVTLSCSQTLNHNVMYWYQQKSSQAPKLLFHYYDKDFNNEADTPDNFQSRRPNTSFCFLDIRSPGLGDTAMYLCAISRRRLAVSGELFFGEGSRLTVL.